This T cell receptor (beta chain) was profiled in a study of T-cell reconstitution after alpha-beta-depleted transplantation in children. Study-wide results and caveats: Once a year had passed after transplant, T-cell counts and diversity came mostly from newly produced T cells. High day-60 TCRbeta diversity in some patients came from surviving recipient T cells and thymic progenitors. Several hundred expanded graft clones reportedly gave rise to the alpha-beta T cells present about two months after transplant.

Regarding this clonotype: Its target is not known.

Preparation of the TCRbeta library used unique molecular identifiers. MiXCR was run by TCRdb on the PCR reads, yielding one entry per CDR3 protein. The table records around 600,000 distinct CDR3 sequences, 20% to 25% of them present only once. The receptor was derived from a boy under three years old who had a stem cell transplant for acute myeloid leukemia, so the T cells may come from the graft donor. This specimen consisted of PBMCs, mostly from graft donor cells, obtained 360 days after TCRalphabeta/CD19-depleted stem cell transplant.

Written as DNA, the CDR3 is TGTGCCAGCAGCTTAGGTTACACAGTGCAGGGGCGAGCTTTCTTT. Translated, it gives CASSLGYTVQGRAFF. This rearrangement joins TRBV7-2 to TRBJ1-1, with D perhaps TRBD1 (6 bases). V was clipped by 1 base and J by 10 bases, with 19 bases between them. Germline CDR1 is SGHTA and CDR2 is FQGNSA. The CDR3 spans 15 residues. Together with reference TRBV7-2 and TRBJ1-1, the CDR3 gives the full variable domain: GAGVSQSPSNKVTEKGKDVELRCDPISGHTALYWYRQSLGQGLEFLIYFQGNSAPDKSGLPSDRFSAERTGGSVSTLTIQRTQQEDSAVYLCASSLGYTVQGRAFFGQGTRLTVV.